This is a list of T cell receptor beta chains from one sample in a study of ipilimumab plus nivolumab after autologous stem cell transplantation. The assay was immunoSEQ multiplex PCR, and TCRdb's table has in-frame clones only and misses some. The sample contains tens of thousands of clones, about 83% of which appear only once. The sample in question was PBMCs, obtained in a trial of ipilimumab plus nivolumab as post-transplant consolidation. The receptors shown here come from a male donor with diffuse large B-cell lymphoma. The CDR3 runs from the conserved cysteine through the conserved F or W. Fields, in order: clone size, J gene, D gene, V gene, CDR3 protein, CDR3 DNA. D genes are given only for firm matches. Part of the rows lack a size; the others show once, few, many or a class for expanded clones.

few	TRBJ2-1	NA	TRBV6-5	CASGIEVGSYNEQFF	TGTGCCAGCGGGATCGAGGTGGGCTCCTACAATGAGCAGTTCTTC
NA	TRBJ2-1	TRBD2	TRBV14	CASSQSGLAASYNEQFF	TGTGCCAGCAGCCAATCTGGACTAGCGGCCTCCTACAATGAGCAGTTCTTC
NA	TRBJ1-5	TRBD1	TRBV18	CASSPTGDSNQPQHF	TGTGCCAGCTCACCTACAGGGGATAGCAATCAGCCCCAGCATTTT
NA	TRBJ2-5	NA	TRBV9	CASSPASDETQYF	TGTGCCAGCAGCCCCGCTAGCGATGAGACCCAGTACTTC
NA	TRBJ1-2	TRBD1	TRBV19	CASSWDRANYGYTF	TGTGCCAGTAGTTGGGACAGAGCTAACTATGGCTACACCTTC
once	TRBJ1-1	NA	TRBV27	CASSFRGWGIGTEAFF	TGTGCCAGCAGTTTTAGGGGGTGGGGGATTGGCACTGAAGCTTTCTTT
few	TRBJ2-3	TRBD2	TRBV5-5	CASSWAGLAGNTDTQYF	TGTGCCAGCAGCTGGGCGGGACTAGCGGGGAACACAGATACGCAGTATTTT
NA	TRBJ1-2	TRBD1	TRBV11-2	CASSLQGAGYGYTF	TGTGCCAGCAGCTTACAGGGGGCAGGCTATGGCTACACCTTC
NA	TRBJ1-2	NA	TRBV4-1	CASSQAMGISYTF	TGCGCCAGCAGCCAAGCAATGGGGATAAGCTACACCTTC
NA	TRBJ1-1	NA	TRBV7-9	CASSSEGTEAFF	TGTGCCAGCAGCTCGGAGGGGACTGAAGCTTTCTTT
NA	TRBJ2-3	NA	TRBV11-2	CACRGLASTDTQYF	TGTGCCTGTCGTGGATTAGCTAGCACAGATACGCAGTATTTT
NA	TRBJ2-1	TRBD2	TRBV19	CATSSAGGTLNEQFF	TGTGCCACCTCCTCAGCGGGGGGCACCCTCAATGAGCAGTTCTTC
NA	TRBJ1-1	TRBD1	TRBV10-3	CAIRERTGSRTEAFF	TGTGCCATCAGGGAAAGGACAGGGTCACGGACTGAAGCTTTCTTT
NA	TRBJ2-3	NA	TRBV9	CASSAPTRSSSTDTQYF	TGTGCCAGCAGCGCTCCGACCCGATCCTCTAGCACAGATACGCAGTATTTT
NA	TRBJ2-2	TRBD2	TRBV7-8	CAGGGLAYTGELFF	TGTGCCGGGGGGGGACTAGCGTACACCGGGGAGCTGTTTTTT
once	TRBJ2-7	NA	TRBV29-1	CSVGSGSYEQYF	TGCAGCGTTGGTAGCGGATCCTACGAGCAGTACTTC
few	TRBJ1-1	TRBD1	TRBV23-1	CASRQQGENTEAFF	TGCGCCAGCAGACAACAGGGGGAGAACACTGAAGCTTTCTTT
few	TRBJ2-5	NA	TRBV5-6	CASSNWGGAEETQYF	TGTGCCAGCAGCAATTGGGGGGGGGCAGAAGAGACCCAGTACTTC
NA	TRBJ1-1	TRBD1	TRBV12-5	CASAWRGQGRVHTEAFF	TGTGCTAGTGCCTGGCGGGGACAGGGAAGGGTCCACACTGAAGCTTTCTTT
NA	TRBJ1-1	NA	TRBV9	CASSVGTLSTEAFF	TGTGCCAGCAGCGTCGGGACACTTAGCACTGAAGCTTTCTTT
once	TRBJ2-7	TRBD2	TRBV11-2	CASSLQYGLAGTSYEQYF	TGTGCCAGCAGCTTACAGTATGGTCTAGCGGGGACATCCTACGAGCAGTACTTC
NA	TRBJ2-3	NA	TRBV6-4	CASSPTYGQPSTDTQYF	TGTGCCAGCAGCCCGACTTACGGCCAGCCGAGCACAGATACGCAGTATTTT
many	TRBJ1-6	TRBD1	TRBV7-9	CASSRADRGHSPLHF	TGTGCCAGCAGCCGAGCAGACAGGGGGCATTCACCCCTCCACTTT
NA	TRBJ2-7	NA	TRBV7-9	CASSLSGQGVYEQYF	TGTGCCAGCAGCTTATCTGGGCAAGGGGTCTACGAGCAGTACTTC
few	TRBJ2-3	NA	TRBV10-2	CASSPFSSTDTQYF	TGCGCCAGCAGTCCCTTTAGCAGCACAGATACGCAGTATTTT
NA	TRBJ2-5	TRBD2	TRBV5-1	CASSPLAGGQETQYF	TGCGCCAGCAGCCCCTTAGCGGGGGGGCAAGAGACCCAGTACTTC
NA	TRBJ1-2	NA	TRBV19	CASSTGVRYGYTF	TGTGCCAGTAGTACCGGCGTACGATATGGCTACACCTTC
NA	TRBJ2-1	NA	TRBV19	CASRGASGVGNEQFF	TGTGCCAGTAGGGGGGCTAGCGGAGTAGGCAATGAGCAGTTCTTC
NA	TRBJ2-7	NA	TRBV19	CASSPKGYEQYF	TGTGCCAGTAGTCCGAAGGGTTACGAGCAGTACTTC
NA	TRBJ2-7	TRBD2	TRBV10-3	CASRLAGAQGEQYF	TGTGCCAGTCGACTAGCGGGGGCCCAGGGGGAGCAGTACTTC
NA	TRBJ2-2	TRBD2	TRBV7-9	CASSLGLAGITGELFF	TGTGCCAGCAGCCTAGGACTAGCGGGGATCACCGGGGAGCTGTTTTTT
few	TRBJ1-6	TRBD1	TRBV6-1	CASRPTGTESPLHF	TGTGCCAGCAGACCGACAGGGACGGAATCACCCCTCCACTTT
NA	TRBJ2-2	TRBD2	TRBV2	CASTGTSGGNTGELFF	TGTGCCAGCACCGGGACTAGCGGGGGGAACACCGGGGAGCTGTTTTTT
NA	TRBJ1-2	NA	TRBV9	CASSPSRASFYGYTF	TGTGCCAGCAGCCCTTCTCGGGCGTCCTTCTATGGCTACACCTTC
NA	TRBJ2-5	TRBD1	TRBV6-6	CASSLRQGVGRETQYF	TGTGCCAGCAGTCTTCGACAGGGGGTGGGACGGGAGACCCAGTACTTC
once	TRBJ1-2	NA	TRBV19	CASSRAENYGYTF	TGTGCCAGTAGTAGGGCGGAGAACTATGGCTACACCTTC
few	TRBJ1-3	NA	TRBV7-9	CASSLTSVSGNTIYF	TGTGCCAGCAGCTTAACCTCGGTCTCTGGAAACACCATATATTTT
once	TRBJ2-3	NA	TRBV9	CASSVLRTDTQYF	TGTGCCAGCAGCGTACTTCGCACAGATACGCAGTATTTT
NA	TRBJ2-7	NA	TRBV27	CASSPSGNPYEQYF	TGTGCCAGCAGTCCATCCGGGAACCCCTACGAGCAGTACTTC
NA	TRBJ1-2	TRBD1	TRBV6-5	CASSPRGGSYGYTF	TGTGCCAGCAGCCCCAGGGGGGGCAGCTATGGCTACACCTTC
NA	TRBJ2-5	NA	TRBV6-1	CASSDGGSEETQYF	TGTGCCAGCAGTGACGGGGGCTCCGAAGAGACCCAGTACTTC
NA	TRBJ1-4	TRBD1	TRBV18	CASSPPGQGIEKLFF	TGTGCCAGCTCACCGCCGGGACAGGGCATCGAAAAACTGTTTTTT
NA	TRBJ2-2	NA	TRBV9	CASSVVRDGTLHTGELFF	TGTGCCAGCAGCGTAGTGCGCGATGGGACACTCCACACCGGGGAGCTGTTTTTT
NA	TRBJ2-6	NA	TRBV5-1	CASSLFVSSGANVLTF	TGCGCCAGCAGCCTTTTTGTGAGCTCTGGGGCCAACGTCCTGACTTTC
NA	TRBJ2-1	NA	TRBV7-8	CASSLKLGINEQFF	TGTGCCAGCAGCTTAAAATTGGGGATCAATGAGCAGTTCTTC
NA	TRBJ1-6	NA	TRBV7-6	CASSGRGNSPLHF	TGTGCCAGCAGCGGTCGGGGGAATTCACCCCTCCACTTT